The present entry profiles one T cell receptor (beta chain) with its context. Its cognate antigen is unknown. Profiled with immunoSEQ multiplex PCR; TCRdb holds only in-frame clones, not every one. The table has 2 million to 2.5 million clones, around 95% seen once. The source of the sample is a study of shared clonotypes between healthy human individuals. Study results and caveats: Shared across four donors were roughly 5% of the naive CD4 clonotypes.

Germline V gene data show CDR1 as MNHEY and CDR2 as SVGAGI. J gave up 7 bases and V 2 bases, and 8 bases lay outside the gene matches. The CDR3 runs to 16 residues. The clonotype was recovered from a man in his late teens or twenties in good health. Sequenced input: naive CD4+ T cells sorted from blood. Subset of the sample: CD45RA+ positively selected. This chain links TRBV6-5 with TRBJ2-3, with 11 bases that match TRBD2. CDR3 protein: CASSYVTSGTSHTQYF. In nucleotides, the CDR3 is TGTGCCAGCAGTTACGTGACTAGCGGGACGTCCCATACGCAGTATTTT.